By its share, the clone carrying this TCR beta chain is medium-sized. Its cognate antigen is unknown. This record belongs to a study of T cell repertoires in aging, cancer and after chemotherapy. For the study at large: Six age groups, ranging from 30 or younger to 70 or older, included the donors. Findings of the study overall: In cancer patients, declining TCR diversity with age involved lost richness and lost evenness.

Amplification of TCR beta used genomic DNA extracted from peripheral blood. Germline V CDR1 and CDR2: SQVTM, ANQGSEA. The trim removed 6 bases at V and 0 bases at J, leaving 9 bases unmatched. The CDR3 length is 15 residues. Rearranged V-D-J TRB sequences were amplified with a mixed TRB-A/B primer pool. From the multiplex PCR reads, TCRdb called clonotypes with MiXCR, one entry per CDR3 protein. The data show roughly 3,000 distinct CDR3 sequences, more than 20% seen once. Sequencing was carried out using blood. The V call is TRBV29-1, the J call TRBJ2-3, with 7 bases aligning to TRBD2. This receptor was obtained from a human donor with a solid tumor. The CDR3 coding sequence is TGCAGCGTCCAGACTGCGGGGGTAAGCACAGATACGCAGTATTTT. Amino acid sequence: CSVQTAGVSTDTQYF.